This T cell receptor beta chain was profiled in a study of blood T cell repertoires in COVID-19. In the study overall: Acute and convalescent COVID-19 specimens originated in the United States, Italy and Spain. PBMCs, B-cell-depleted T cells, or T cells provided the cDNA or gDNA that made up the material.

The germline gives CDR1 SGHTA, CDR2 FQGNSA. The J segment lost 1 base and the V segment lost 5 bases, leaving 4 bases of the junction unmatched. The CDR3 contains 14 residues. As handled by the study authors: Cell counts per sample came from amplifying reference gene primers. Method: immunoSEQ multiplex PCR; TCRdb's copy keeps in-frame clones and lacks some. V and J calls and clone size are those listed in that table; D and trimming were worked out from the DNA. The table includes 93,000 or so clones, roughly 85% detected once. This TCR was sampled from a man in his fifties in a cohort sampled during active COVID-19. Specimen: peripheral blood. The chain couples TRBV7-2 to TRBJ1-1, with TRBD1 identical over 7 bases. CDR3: CASSVQGGNTEAFF. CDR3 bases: TGTGCCAGCAGCGTGCAGGGGGGGAACACTGAAGCTTTCTTT.